This T cell receptor beta chain came from a study of blood T cell repertoires in COVID-19. CDR1 SGHNT and CDR2 YYREEE come from the germline V gene (reference sequence). V lost 5 bases, J lost 6 bases, and 8 bases stayed unmatched. The CDR3 loop spans 15 amino acids. Libraries were prepared by immunoSEQ multiplex PCR; TCRdb keeps only in-frame clonotypes and omits some of them. In the table there are roughly 66,000 clones, about 90% of which are singletons. What was sequenced was peripheral blood. This chain connects TRBV5-4 to TRBJ1-2; 12 positions agree with TRBD1. This TCR was recovered from a human donor in a cohort sampled during active COVID-19. The CDR3 region has the DNA TGTGCCAGCAGGCCGGGGACAGGGGGCGCCCATGGCTACACCTTC. Protein: CASRPGTGGAHGYTF.